This TCR beta chain derives from a study of blood T cell repertoires in COVID-19. Turning to the study itself: Acute and convalescent COVID-19 specimens originated in the United States, Italy and Spain. PBMCs, B-cell-depleted T cells, or T cells provided the cDNA or gDNA that made up the material.

The CDR3 totals 16 residues. From germline, CDR1 is MNHEY and CDR2 SMNVEV (reference sequence). V was pared by 0 bases and J by 4 bases, with 1 base of the junction left unmatched. Clones were read by immunoSEQ multiplex PCR, and TCRdb kept only the in-frame ones, dropping some. The sample has approximately 250,000 clones, 75% to 90% seen once; the top ten hold about 4%. The sequence was obtained from a woman in her twenties or thirties with acute COVID-19. Material: PBMCs or T cells enriched from blood (not recorded which). The genes are TRBV27 and TRBJ2-3, with TRBD2 matching 13 bases. CDR3 sequence: CASSLSGTSGADTQYF. The CDR3 coding sequence is TGTGCCAGCAGTTTATCGGGGACTAGCGGGGCAGATACGCAGTATTTT.